This T cell receptor beta chain was recovered during a study of post-analysis software for immune sequencing data. Study-level findings and limits: Patients carried five TRBV segments more frequently than controls did, and TRBV5-6, TRBV5-1 and TRBV20-1 were among them. Controls' normalized Chao1 diversity significantly exceeded that of multiple sclerosis patients.

The CDR3 consists of 13 residues. Germline lookup yields CDR1 DFQATT and CDR2 SNEGSKA (reference sequence). V lost 5 bases to trimming and J lost 5 bases, with 15 bases between them. As to this clonotype: The antigen is unknown.

Incorporated into the TCR beta cDNA libraries were unique molecular identifiers, which served to reduce PCR and sequencing biases. Once about 0.9 to 11 million T cells were used, approximately 520,000 cDNA molecules resulted. TCRdb independently ran MiXCR on the PCR reads; one entry per CDR3 protein. The sample carries hundreds of thousands of distinct CDR3 sequences, more than 50% recorded once. V is TRBV20-1 and J is TRBJ2-5; D possibly uses TRBD1 or TRBD2 (6 bases each). The sequenced sample consisted of blood. The sequence derives from a girl aged 2-10 years with multiple sclerosis. CDR3 in amino acids: CSAGNQGGETQYF. DNA of the CDR3: TGCAGTGCTGGCAACCAAGGGGGGGAGACCCAGTACTTC.